This TCR beta chain was captured in a study of CD8+ T cells in alopecia areata. RNA was extracted and reverse transcribed into cDNA as the sequencing template. Produced via immunoSEQ multiplex PCR; TCRdb's table is partial and in-frame only. Of 180,000 or so clones detected, 55% to 75% appear once; the ten largest clones hold 4.5% to 6%. Treatment specified: oral pan-JAK inhibitor, 5-10 mg twice daily. The clonotype originates from a human donor with alopecia areata. The sample consisted of CD4+ T cells sorted from blood, taken at week 24, from a patient treated with tofacitinib.

CDR3 in amino acids: CASSFRDRGPEQYF. The CDR3 nucleotides read TGTGCCAGCAGCTTCCGGGACAGGGGGCCAGAGCAGTACTTC. V gene TRBV13 combines with J gene TRBJ2-7; 12 bases agree with TRBD1. V trimming: 3 bases; J trimming: 7 bases; junction bases outside the gene matches: 4. The length of the CDR3 is 14 residues. CDR1 is PRHDT, CDR2 FYEKMQ, per germline (reference sequence).